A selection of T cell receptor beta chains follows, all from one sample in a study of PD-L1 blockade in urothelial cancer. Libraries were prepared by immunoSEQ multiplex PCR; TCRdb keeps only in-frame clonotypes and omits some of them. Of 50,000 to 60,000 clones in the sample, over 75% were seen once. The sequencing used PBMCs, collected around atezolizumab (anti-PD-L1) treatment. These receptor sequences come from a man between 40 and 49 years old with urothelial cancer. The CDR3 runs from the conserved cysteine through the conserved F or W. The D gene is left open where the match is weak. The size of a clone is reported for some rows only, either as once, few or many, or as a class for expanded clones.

CDR3aa: CASSLTSADTQYF
CDR3nt: TGTGCCAGCAGTTTAACTAGCGCCGATACGCAGTATTTT
abundance: NA
v_gene: TRBV7-2
d_gene: TRBD2
j_gene: TRBJ2-3

CDR3aa: CAWSVLDRDTEQYF
CDR3nt: TGTGCCTGGAGTGTACTAGACAGGGACACAGAGCAGTACTTC
abundance: once
v_gene: TRBV30
d_gene: TRBD1
j_gene: TRBJ2-7

CDR3aa: CASSPSGSTDTQYF
CDR3nt: TGTGCCAGCAGTCCTAGCGGAAGCACAGATACGCAGTATTTT
abundance: NA
v_gene: TRBV6-4
d_gene: TRBD2
j_gene: TRBJ2-3

CDR3aa: CSVMGMGGRYNEQFF
CDR3nt: TGCAGCGTTATGGGTATGGGCGGGCGTTACAATGAGCAGTTCTTC
abundance: NA
v_gene: TRBV29-1
d_gene: NA
j_gene: TRBJ2-1

CDR3aa: CASSFEVITGELFF
CDR3nt: TGTGCCAGCAGTTTCGAGGTTATCACCGGGGAGCTGTTTTTT
abundance: NA
v_gene: TRBV28
d_gene: NA
j_gene: TRBJ2-2

CDR3aa: CASSSGLAVYNEQFF
CDR3nt: TGTGCCAGCAGCTCGGGACTAGCGGTTTACAATGAGCAGTTCTTC
abundance: NA
v_gene: TRBV5-4
d_gene: TRBD2
j_gene: TRBJ2-1

CDR3aa: CASSSPTGWGTEAFF
CDR3nt: TGTGCCAGCAGTTCACCGACAGGTTGGGGCACTGAAGCTTTCTTT
abundance: NA
v_gene: TRBV28
d_gene: NA
j_gene: TRBJ1-1

CDR3aa: CASSQTGLAAYEQYF
CDR3nt: TGTGCCAGCAGCCAAACCGGACTAGCCGCCTACGAGCAGTACTTC
abundance: NA
v_gene: TRBV4-2
d_gene: TRBD2
j_gene: TRBJ2-7

CDR3aa: CASSNRLAGVYNEQFF
CDR3nt: TGTGCCAGTAGTAACCGACTAGCGGGAGTATACAATGAGCAGTTCTTC
abundance: few
v_gene: TRBV19
d_gene: TRBD2
j_gene: TRBJ2-1

CDR3aa: CASSLAGGQETQYF
CDR3nt: TGTGCCAGCAGTCTAGCGGGAGGGCAAGAGACCCAGTACTTC
abundance: once
v_gene: TRBV6-1
d_gene: TRBD2
j_gene: TRBJ2-5

CDR3aa: CAGSQGGNQPQHF
CDR3nt: TGTGCCGGCTCACAGGGAGGCAATCAGCCCCAGCATTTT
abundance: once
v_gene: TRBV30
d_gene: NA
j_gene: TRBJ1-5

CDR3aa: CAWSGLNNEQFF
CDR3nt: TGTGCCTGGAGTGGGCTCAACAATGAGCAGTTCTTC
abundance: few
v_gene: TRBV30
d_gene: NA
j_gene: TRBJ2-1

CDR3aa: CASMRVRNEQYF
CDR3nt: TGTGCCAGCATGCGGGTTCGAAACGAGCAGTACTTC
abundance: NA
v_gene: TRBV2
d_gene: NA
j_gene: TRBJ2-7

CDR3aa: CSAGTGRATGANVLTF
CDR3nt: TGCAGCGCGGGGACAGGGAGAGCGACTGGGGCCAACGTCCTGACTTTC
abundance: NA
v_gene: TRBV29-1
d_gene: TRBD1
j_gene: TRBJ2-6

CDR3aa: CASSYGPGVNTIYF
CDR3nt: TGTGCCAGCAGTTACGGTCCAGGGGTAAACACCATATATTTT
abundance: NA
v_gene: TRBV6-6
d_gene: NA
j_gene: TRBJ1-3

CDR3aa: CASSLGQNTEAFF
CDR3nt: TGTGCCAGCAGTTTGGGGCAGAACACTGAAGCTTTCTTT
abundance: NA
v_gene: TRBV27
d_gene: NA
j_gene: TRBJ1-1

CDR3aa: CASSPTRQGVLNEQFF
CDR3nt: TGTGCCAGCTCACCTACCCGACAGGGGGTACTCAATGAGCAGTTCTTC
abundance: NA
v_gene: TRBV18
d_gene: TRBD1
j_gene: TRBJ2-1